This T cell receptor (beta chain) is from a study of blood T cell repertoires in COVID-19. Study summary: The samples span acute and convalescent COVID-19 from the United States, Italy and Spain. T cells, B-cell-depleted T cells, or PBMCs supplied cDNA or gDNA.

Profiled with immunoSEQ multiplex PCR; TCRdb holds only in-frame clones, not every one. The sample lists roughly 250,000 clones, about nine tenths occurring once. Losses at the gene ends were 3 bases for V and 7 bases for J; bases not matched to a gene: 6. This CDR3 spans 13 amino acids. Participants spanned ages 18 to 89 years and resided in 20 to 30 US areas. Clinical histories supplied by participants themselves formed the basis of cohort assignment. The J gene is TRBJ2-7, the V gene TRBV12-3 or TRBV12-4, with 7 bases fitting TRBD2. This clonotype was sampled from a woman aged 30 to 39 with acute COVID-19. Sequenced input: PBMCs or T cells enriched from blood (not recorded which). The CDR3 loop reads CASSFWGTNEQYF. For the CDR3, the DNA is TGTGCCAGCAGTTTCTGGGGGACTAATGAGCAGTACTTC.